A single sample gave rise to the 21 T cell receptor beta chains below, sequenced in a study of response to subunit inactivated influenza vaccine. TCRdb redid the calling of the RT-PCR reads with MiXCR, one entry per CDR3 protein. Here the sample spans about 570,000 distinct CDR3 sequences, 10% to 12% being singletons. The same specimen was also included in a second study, on T cells expressing NK-cell markers. This second study says: A 5'RACE template switching approach incorporating UMIs was used to make TCR beta cDNA.

Specimen: PBMCs from blood, collected on the day of vaccination. These receptors were collected from a man aged 45-65 years who received an inactivated influenza vaccine.

This clonotype was seen more than once but under ten times. The J gene is TRBJ2-7, the V gene TRBV10-3; possibly TRBD1 or TRBD2 for D (5 bases each). The CDR3 totals 13 residues. Germline CDR1 is ENHRY and CDR2 is SYGVKD. V lost 6 bases and J 6 bases, leaving 15 bases between the germline ends. As DNA, the CDR3 is TGTGCCATCAGGGGGACGGGACCCGTCGAGCAGTACTTC. It encodes CAIRGTGPVEQYF.

Comments on this clonotype: Given the absence of the conserved phenylalanine or tryptophan at the CDR3 end, a read error is likely. The chain joins TRBV5-1 to TRBJ1-1, with D tentatively TRBD1 (6 bases). V dropped 0 bases and J dropped 0 bases, with 12 bases sitting between them. CDR1 and CDR2 from the germline V gene are SGHRS and YFSETQ. This CDR3 has 16 amino acids. This CDR3 is CASSLEGGPMNTEAFL. Here the CDR3 DNA reads TGCGCCAGCAGCTTGGAAGGGGGACCCATGAACACTGAAGCTTTCCTT.

V gene TRBV2 combines with J gene TRBJ2-3; 13 bases are a match to TRBD2. V gave up 4 bases and J gave up 0 bases; unmatched junction bases: 4. The CDR3 has 17 residues. CDR1 is SNHLY and CDR2 is FYNNEI in the germline V gene. DNA for the CDR3: TGTGCCAGCAGTGGGGGACTAGCGGGAAGGAGCACAGATACGCAGTATTTT. Translated, it gives CASSGGLAGRSTDTQYF.

This clonotype was picked up many times. The genes are TRBV4-2 and TRBJ2-5; 7 bases agree with TRBD1. Germline V gene lookup returns CDR1 LGHNA and CDR2 YNFKEQ. The CDR3 extends over 14 amino acids. Trimming cost V 4 bases and J 2 bases; bases outside gene matches: 4. For the CDR3, the DNA is TGTGCCAGCAGCCCAAGACAGGGACAAGAGACCCAGTACTTC. It translates to CASSPRQGQETQYF.

V usage is TRBV3-1 and J usage is TRBJ2-1; possible D gene TRBD1, 5 bases. The CDR3 sequence is 15 residues long. V lost 1 base and J lost 1, with 8 bases in between. From germline, CDR1 is LGHDT and CDR2 YNNKEL (reference sequence). CDR3 loop: CASSQAPGSYNEQFF. CDR3 sequence (DNA): TGTGCCAGCAGCCAAGCTCCAGGGTCCTACAATGAGCAGTTCTTC.

This rearrangement joins TRBV2 to TRBJ2-1; 10 nucleotides agree with TRBD2. Germline V gene lookup returns CDR1 SNHLY and CDR2 FYNNEI. J was trimmed by 0 bases and V by 2 bases; bases with no gene match: 10. The CDR3 has 19 residues. CDR3 loop: CASSEWGASGSSSYNEQFF. The CDR3 DNA reads TGTGCCAGCAGTGAATGGGGGGCTAGCGGGAGTAGCTCCTACAATGAGCAGTTCTTC.

The chain employs TRBV4-1 and TRBJ2-7; TRBD1 is a possible D gene (6 bases). CDR1 and CDR2 (germline): MGHRA, YSYEKL. The CDR3 extends over 18 amino acids. Trimming pared 4 bases from V and 2 bases from J, leaving 24 bases between. In DNA, the CDR3 is TGCGCCAGCAGCCGGTTTCCCGGGACACCTTACCAACCCTACGAGCAGTACTTC. Encoded protein: CASSRFPGTPYQPYEQYF.

The V call is TRBV6-2 or TRBV6-3, the J call TRBJ1-5, with TRBD1 as a possible D gene (6 bases). The CDR3 covers 16 residues. Between the trimmed V and J ends, which lost 6 bases and 1 base, there was a span of 16 bases. Germline CDR1 reads MNHEY; CDR2 reads SVGEGT. CDR3 in amino acids: CASRNGRRGSNQPQHF. CDR3 bases: TGTGCCAGCAGAAACGGGAGAAGGGGGAGCAATCAGCCCCAGCATTTT.

This clonotype has just a few counts. The chain recombines TRBV24-1 with TRBJ2-5; the match to TRBD2 covers 10 bases. J was trimmed by 1 base and V by 4 bases; bases with no gene match: 8. The CDR3 has 17 amino acids. Germline lookup yields CDR1 KGHDR and CDR2 SFDVKD. The CDR3, as DNA: TGTGCCACCAGTGAGGGTGGACTAGCGGACACCCAAGAGACCCAGTACTTC. It encodes CATSEGGLADTQETQYF.

V is TRBV6-2 or TRBV6-3 and J is TRBJ2-7; D ambiguous. V gave up 8 bases and J gave up 0 bases, with 11 bases separating them. This CDR3 comprises 13 residues. Germline-derived CDR1 and CDR2 are MNHEY and SVGEGT. CDR3 sequence: CASALTHSYEQYF. CDR3 sequence (DNA): TGTGCCAGCGCCCTGACGCACTCCTACGAGCAGTACTTC.

The chain's CDR3 is CASSQVLGSQASYEQYF. The CDR3 DNA is TGCGCCAGCAGCCAAGTTCTGGGCTCGCAGGCCTCCTACGAGCAGTACTTC. The rearrangement links TRBV4-3 to TRBJ2-7; no clear D gene. The CDR3 consists of 17 residues. Trimming pared 1 base from V and 0 bases from J, leaving 16 bases between. Germline CDR1 is LGHNA and CDR2 is YSLEER.

This clonotype has at least ten counts. The chain recombines TRBV4-2 with TRBJ2-7, with no clear D. The ends were cut back, 1 base at V and 4 bases at J, with 8 bases in the middle. The CDR3 has 13 amino acids. CDR1 is LGHNA, CDR2 YNFKEQ, per germline. The CDR3 DNA reads as TGTGCCAGCAGCCAAGCCGGATATTACGAGCAGTACTTC. It is translated as CASSQAGYYEQYF.

This clonotype has a handful of counts. The V gene is TRBV27, the J gene TRBJ2-3; 9 nucleotides line up with TRBD2. The J segment lost 4 bases and the V segment lost 6 bases, leaving 8 bases of the junction unmatched. This CDR3 has 15 amino acids. CDR1 MNHEY and CDR2 SMNVEV come from the germline V gene (reference sequence). DNA for the CDR3: TGTGCCAGCAGACCTATAGCGGGGGACTCAGATACGCAGTATTTT. Its translation is CASRPIAGDSDTQYF.

As to this clonotype: At one of its ends the junction is not consistent with the germline gene, which may arise from a read error. The chain links TRBV6-1 to TRBJ2-2, with D perhaps given as TRBD1 or TRBD2 (6 bases each). Germline V gives CDR1 MNHNS, CDR2 SASEGT. This CDR3 has 15 residues. CDR3 sequence reads: CASRPPRGDTGKLFF. In DNA form, the CDR3 reads TGTGCCAGCAGACCCCCTAGGGGGGACACCGGGAAGCTGTTTTTT.

This clonotype was detected ten times or more. This chain joins TRBV5-1 and TRBJ2-1; 8 bases are a match to TRBD2. V lost 0 bases to trimming and J lost 3 bases; unmatched junction nucleotides: 2. Germline CDR1 and CDR2: SGHRS and YFSETQ. The CDR3 extends over 15 amino acids. The CDR3 sequence: CASSLVGGDYNEQFF. The CDR3 DNA is TGCGCCAGCAGCTTGGTCGGGGGGGACTACAATGAGCAGTTCTTC. The entire variable domain, with the rest obtained from reference TRBV5-1 and TRBJ2-1, is as follows: KAGVTQTPRYLIKTRGQQVTLSCSPISGHRSVSWYQQTPGQGLQFLFEYFSETQRNKGNFPGRFSGRQFSNSRSEMNVSTLELGDSALYLCASSLVGGDYNEQFFGPGTRLTVL.

This clonotype was observed a handful of times. The chain links TRBV5-6 to TRBJ2-1; 7 bases line up with TRBD2. V gave up 2 bases and J gave up 4 bases; unmatched junction bases: 6. CDR1 SGHDT and CDR2 YYEEEE come from the germline V gene. The CDR3 is made up of 15 amino acids. CDR3 sequence: CASSFSSGEYNEQFF. The CDR3 region has the DNA TGTGCCAGCAGCTTCTCAAGCGGGGAGTACAATGAGCAGTTCTTC.

This clonotype was seen a handful of times. V gene TRBV7-9 combines with J gene TRBJ2-3, with TRBD1 as a possible D gene (6 bases). The length of the CDR3 is 14 residues. V lost 6 bases to trimming and J lost 0 bases, with 10 bases between them. Germline assignment: CDR1 SEHNR and CDR2 FQNEAQ (reference sequence). CDR3 nucleotides: TGTGCCAGCAGTCGGACAGATAGCACAGATACGCAGTATTTT. It yields the protein CASSRTDSTDTQYF. The full variable domain, its missing parts supplied by reference TRBV7-9 and TRBJ2-3, is DTGVSQNPRHKITKRGQNVTFRCDPISEHNRLYWYRQTLGQGPEFLTYFQNEAQLEKSRLLSDRFSAERPKGSFSTLEIQRTEQGDSAMYLCASSRTDSTDTQYFGPGTRLTVL.

The sample holds many counts of this clonotype. This chain links TRBV5-1 with TRBJ2-2; weak D call: TRBD1 (6 bases). Germline CDR1 and CDR2: SGHRS and YFSETQ. V was shortened by 5 bases and J by 7 bases, with 21 bases between the two germline ends. The CDR3 contains 16 residues. CDR3 protein: CASRRRQASVDGELFF. For the CDR3, the DNA is TGCGCCAGCAGACGTCGACAGGCCTCGGTAGACGGGGAGCTGTTTTTT.

About this clonotype itself: The DNA is left out, because the CDR3 cannot be placed on it with certainty; the CDR3 is given as TCRdb lists it. V is TRBV5-1 and J is TRBJ2-7; the table's TRBD2 call for D was not verified on the DNA. The germline V gene encodes CDR1 SGHRS and CDR2 YFSETQ. The CDR3 contains 17 residues when both ends are counted. This CDR3 reads CASSSFASGSTVNEEYF.

This clonotype was picked up a small number of times. CDR3 in amino acids: CASSLDWARGSPLHF. In nucleotides, the CDR3 is TGTGCCAGCAGTTTAGATTGGGCGAGGGGTTCACCCCTCCACTTT. This sequence joins TRBV12-3 or TRBV12-4 and TRBJ1-6, with D perhaps matching TRBD1 (5 bases). CDR3 length: 15 residues. Trimming left V 1 base short and J 9 bases short, with 13 bases between.

This clonotype was seen more than once but under ten times. The chain combines TRBV30 with TRBJ1-1; TRBD1 matches at 8 bases. The CDR3 is 12 residues long. Germline V gene lookup returns CDR1 GTSNPN and CDR2 SVGIG (reference sequence). The ends lost 4 bases at V and 7 bases at J; junction bases unmatched: 5. CDR3 DNA: TGTGCCTGGAACCTGGACAGGGATGAAGCTTTCTTT. This translates into CAWNLDRDEAFF.